Shown below are 10 T cell receptor beta chains from a single sample sequenced in a study of CD8 T cells in Susac syndrome. A quantity of roughly 0.5 to 1 ug RNA underwent reverse transcription using random hexamers. Each CDR3 protein is one row after TCRdb ran MiXCR on the immunoSEQ multiplex PCR reads. The sample lists 250,000 or so distinct CDR3 sequences, roughly 93% occurring once. Sample: CD4+ T cells from PBMCs. The receptors originated from a human donor with multiple sclerosis.

The chain employs TRBV28 and TRBJ1-3, with 7 bases lining up with TRBD1. Germline CDR1 and CDR2: MDHEN and SYDVKM. V shed 1 base, J shed 0 bases, and the junction held 6 bases outside the gene matches. The CDR3 totals 17 residues. DNA for the CDR3: TGTGCCAGCAGTTTATCCGGGACAGAGAGCTCTGGAAACACCATATATTTT. Its protein product is CASSLSGTESSGNTIYF.

J is TRBJ1-1 and V is TRBV29-1; D perhaps matches TRBD1 (5 bases). The CDR3 is 13 amino acids. Trimming pared 2 bases from V and 5 bases from J, leaving 12 bases between. CDR1 is SQVTM and CDR2 is ANQGSEA in the germline V gene. The CDR3 protein is CSVEYFGGTEAFF. In DNA, the CDR3 is TGCAGCGTTGAATATTTTGGGGGAACTGAAGCTTTCTTT.

A single count supports this clonotype. The chain recombines TRBV6-5 with TRBJ1-4, with D possibly being TRBD1 (5 bases). Trimming removed 2 bases at V and 5 bases at J, with 12 bases between. The CDR3 is 15 residues long. CDR1 MNHEY and CDR2 SVGAGI come from the germline V gene. The CDR3: CASSYEGRTNEKLFF. In DNA, the CDR3 is TGTGCCAGCAGTTACGAAGGGAGGACAAATGAAAAACTGTTTTTT.

The J gene is TRBJ2-7, the V gene TRBV29-1; possibly TRBD1 for D (5 bases). The CDR3 sequence is 13 residues long. The V end was cut by 1 base, the J end by 6 bases, with 13 bases between. CDR1 and CDR2 (germline): SQVTM, ANQGSEA. As DNA, the CDR3 is TGCAGCGTTGAAGGTGACAGCCATGGCGAGCAGTACTTC. Its protein product is CSVEGDSHGEQYF.

J is TRBJ2-3 and V is TRBV5-1; D ambiguous. Germline V gene lookup returns CDR1 SGHRS and CDR2 YFSETQ. Trimming removed 6 bases from V and 1 base from J, with 12 bases in between. This CDR3 has 14 residues. The DNA for the CDR3 is TGCGCCAGCAACAGCAGGTTAGGCACAGATACGCAGTATTTT. It yields the protein CASNSRLGTDTQYF.

The rearrangement joins TRBV3-1 to TRBJ1-5; D gene unclear. The CDR3 totals 14 residues. Trimming took off 1 base at V and 9 bases at J, with 13 bases between the two ends. CDR1 is LGHDT, CDR2 YNNKEL, per germline (reference sequence). The CDR3 sequence: CASSQAPEGGPQHF. The DNA for the CDR3 is TGTGCCAGCAGCCAAGCCCCGGAGGGAGGGCCCCAGCATTTT.

V and J are TRBV5-1 and TRBJ1-3; D is ambiguous. CDR1 is SGHRS, CDR2 YFSETQ, per germline. The CDR3 covers 15 residues. Trimming removed 4 bases at V and 2 bases at J, with 13 bases between. Here the CDR3 DNA reads TGCGCCAGCAGCGGGGATGGCCTTGCTGGAAACACCATATATTTT. Translating it yields CASSGDGLAGNTIYF.

This clonotype was found once. The CDR3: CASSDPGQLYGYTF. The DNA of the CDR3 is TGTGCCAGCAGCGACCCGGGACAGCTCTATGGCTACACCTTC. The chain carries TRBV7-9 and TRBJ1-2, with 7 bases matching TRBD1. CDR3 size: 14 residues. Looked up from germline, CDR1 is SEHNR and CDR2 is FQNEAQ (reference sequence). With V trimmed by 5 bases and J by 4 bases, 7 bases remained unmatched.

V and J are TRBV30 and TRBJ2-7; tentatively, D is TRBD1 or TRBD2 (7 bases each). V was cut by 5 bases and J by 1 base, with 15 bases left in between. This CDR3 has 14 residues. Germline V gene sequence: CDR1 GTSNPN, CDR2 SVGIG (reference sequence). The DNA of the CDR3 is TGTGCCTGGCAGACAGGGAGGGGGTCCTACGAGCAGTACTTC. Encoded protein: CAWQTGRGSYEQYF. Filled out from reference TRBV30 and TRBJ2-7, the complete variable domain reads SQTIHQWPATLVQPVGSPLSLECTVEGTSNPNLYWYRQAAGRGLQLLFYSVGIGQISSEVPQNLSASRPQDRQFILSSKKLLLSDSGFYLCAWQTGRGSYEQYFGPGTRLTVT.

This chain joins TRBV6-1 and TRBJ1-1, with D unresolved. Trimming took off 2 bases at V and 4 bases at J, with 5 bases between the two ends. The germline gives CDR1 MNHNS, CDR2 SASEGT. The CDR3 has 12 amino acids. The CDR3 DNA reads TGTGCCAGCAGTGAAAGGGTCACTGAAGCTTTCTTT. This translates into CASSERVTEAFF.